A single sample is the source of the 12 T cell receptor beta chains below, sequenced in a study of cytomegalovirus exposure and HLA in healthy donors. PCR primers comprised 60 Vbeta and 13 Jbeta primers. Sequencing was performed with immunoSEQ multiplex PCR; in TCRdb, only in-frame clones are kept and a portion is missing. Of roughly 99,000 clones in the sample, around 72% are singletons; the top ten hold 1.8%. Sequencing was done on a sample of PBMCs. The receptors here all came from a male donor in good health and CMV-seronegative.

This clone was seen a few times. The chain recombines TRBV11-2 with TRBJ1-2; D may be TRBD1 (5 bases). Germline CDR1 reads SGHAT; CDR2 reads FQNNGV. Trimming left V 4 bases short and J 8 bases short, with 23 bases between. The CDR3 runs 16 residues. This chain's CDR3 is CASSSPRGRRGEGYTF. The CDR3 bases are TGTGCCAGCAGCTCCCCCCGAGGACGGAGGGGTGAAGGCTACACCTTC.

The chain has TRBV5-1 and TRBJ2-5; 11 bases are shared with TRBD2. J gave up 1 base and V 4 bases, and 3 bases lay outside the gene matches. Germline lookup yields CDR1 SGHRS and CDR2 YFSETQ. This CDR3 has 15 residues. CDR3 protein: CASSPLAGVQETQYF. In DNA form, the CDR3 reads TGCGCCAGCAGCCCACTAGCGGGGGTCCAAGAGACCCAGTACTTC.

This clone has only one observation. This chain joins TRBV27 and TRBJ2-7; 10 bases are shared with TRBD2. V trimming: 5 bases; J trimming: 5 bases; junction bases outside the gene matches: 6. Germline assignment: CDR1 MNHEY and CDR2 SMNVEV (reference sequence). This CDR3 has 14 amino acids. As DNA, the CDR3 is TGTGCCAGCAGTATACTAGCGGGATGGCACGAGCAGTACTTC. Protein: CASSILAGWHEQYF.

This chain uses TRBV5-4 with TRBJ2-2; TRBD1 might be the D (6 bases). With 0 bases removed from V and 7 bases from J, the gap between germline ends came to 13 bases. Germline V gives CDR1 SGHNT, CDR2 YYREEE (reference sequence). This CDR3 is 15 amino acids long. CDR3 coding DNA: TGTGCCAGCAGCTTGGAAAACAGGGCTAGCGGGGAGCTGTTTTTT. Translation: CASSLENRASGELFF. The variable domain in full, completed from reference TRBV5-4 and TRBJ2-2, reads ETGVTQSPTHLIKTRGQQVTLRCSSQSGHNTVSWYQQALGQGPQFIFQYYREEENGRGNFPPRFSGLQFPNYSSELNVNALELDDSALYLCASSLENRASGELFFGEGSRLTVL.

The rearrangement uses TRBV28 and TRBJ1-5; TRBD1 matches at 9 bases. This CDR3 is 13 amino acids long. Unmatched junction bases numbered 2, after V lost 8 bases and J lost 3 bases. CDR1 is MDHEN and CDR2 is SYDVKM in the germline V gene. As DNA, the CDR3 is TGTGCCAGCCGGGACAGGGCCAATCAGCCCCAGCATTTT. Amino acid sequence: CASRDRANQPQHF.

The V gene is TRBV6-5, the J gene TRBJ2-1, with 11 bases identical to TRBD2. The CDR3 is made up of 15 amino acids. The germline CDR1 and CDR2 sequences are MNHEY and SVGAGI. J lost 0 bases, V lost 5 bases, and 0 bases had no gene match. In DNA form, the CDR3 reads TGTGCCAGCAGTGGGACTAGCGGCTCCTACAATGAGCAGTTCTTC. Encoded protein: CASSGTSGSYNEQFF.

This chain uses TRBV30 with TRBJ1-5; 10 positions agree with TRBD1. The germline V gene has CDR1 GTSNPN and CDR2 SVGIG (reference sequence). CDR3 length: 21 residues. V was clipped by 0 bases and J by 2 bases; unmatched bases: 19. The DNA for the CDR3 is TGTGCCTGGAGTGTCTATCTACCGGGACAGGGGTTCTCTTGGGGCAATCAGCCCCAGCATTTT. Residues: CAWSVYLPGQGFSWGNQPQHF.

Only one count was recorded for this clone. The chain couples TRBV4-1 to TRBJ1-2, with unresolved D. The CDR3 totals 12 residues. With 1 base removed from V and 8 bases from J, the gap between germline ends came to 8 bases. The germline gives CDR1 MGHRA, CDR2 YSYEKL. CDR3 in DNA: TGCGCCAGCAGCCAAGTCATGAGCGGCTACACCTTC. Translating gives CASSQVMSGYTF.

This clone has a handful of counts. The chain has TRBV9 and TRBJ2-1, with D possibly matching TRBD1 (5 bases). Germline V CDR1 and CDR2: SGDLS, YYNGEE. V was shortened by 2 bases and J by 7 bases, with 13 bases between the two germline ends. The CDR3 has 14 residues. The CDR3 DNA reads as TGTGCCAGCAGCGTTCAATCTGGGGCGAATGAGCAGTTCTTC. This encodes CASSVQSGANEQFF.

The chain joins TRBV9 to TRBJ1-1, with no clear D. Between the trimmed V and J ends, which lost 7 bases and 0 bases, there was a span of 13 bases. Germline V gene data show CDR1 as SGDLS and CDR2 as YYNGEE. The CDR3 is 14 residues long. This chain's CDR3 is CASGTRSLNTEAFF. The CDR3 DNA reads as TGTGCCAGCGGTACCAGGTCCTTGAACACTGAAGCTTTCTTT.

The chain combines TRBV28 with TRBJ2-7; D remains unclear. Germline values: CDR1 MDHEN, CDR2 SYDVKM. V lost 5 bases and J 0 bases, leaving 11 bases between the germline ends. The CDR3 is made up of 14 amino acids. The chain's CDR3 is CASSPMRSSYEQYF. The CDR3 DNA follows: TGTGCCAGCAGTCCGATGAGGAGCTCCTACGAGCAGTACTTC.

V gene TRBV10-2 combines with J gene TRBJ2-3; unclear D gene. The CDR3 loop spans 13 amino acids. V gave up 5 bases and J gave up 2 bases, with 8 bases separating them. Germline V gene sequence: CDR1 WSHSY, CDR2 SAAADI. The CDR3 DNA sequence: TGCGCCAGCAGTTTCGAGCTCACAGATACGCAGTATTTT. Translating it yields CASSFELTDTQYF.